The TCR beta chain described here comes from a study of blood T cell repertoires in COVID-19. Study summary: Material from acute and convalescent COVID-19 was sourced from the United States, Italy and Spain. T cells, B-cell-depleted T cells, or PBMCs supplied cDNA or gDNA.

This clone was seen only a few times. V trimming: 4 bases; J trimming: 7 bases; junction bases outside the gene matches: 10. The CDR3 is 17 residues long. Germline CDR1 and CDR2: SGDLS and YYNGEE. In the original workflow: Reference gene primers were amplified, and this amplification served to estimate nucleated cell counts. Clones were sequenced by immunoSEQ multiplex PCR, and TCRdb holds only the in-frame ones, with some missing. V and J calls and clone size come straight from that table; D and trimming were deduced from the DNA. The sample contains around 370,000 clones, about nine tenths of which appear only once. Followed longitudinally, the Seattle patients had been enrolled during active infection.

The receptor was isolated from a woman between 45 and 65 years old with COVID-19, enrolled during active disease. Sequenced: peripheral blood. This chain uses TRBV9 with TRBJ2-1; 14 bases are shared with TRBD2. DNA for the CDR3: TGTGCCAGCAGCATTGCCGGGACTAGCGGGAGAGGGAATGAGCAGTTCTTC. Its translation is CASSIAGTSGRGNEQFF.